The 17 T cell receptor beta chains in this list originate from one sample, sequenced in a study of T cells after yellow fever vaccination. TCRdb fed the 5' RACE reads into MiXCR, producing one record per CDR3 protein. The data show 50,000 to 65,000 distinct CDR3 sequences, 6% to 8.5% seen once. The source was CD8+ T cells not binding an NS4B(214-222) dextramer, sorted from PBMCs, collected roughly 47 days after the first yellow fever vaccination. Receptors were obtained from a man between 18 and 35 years old who received the YFV17D yellow fever vaccine.

The CDR3 DNA reads TGTGCCAGCACTCCTGGACATGAAACCTACGAGCAGTACGTC. The encoded protein is CASTPGHETYEQYV. The chain employs TRBV28 and TRBJ2-7; the D gene is possibly TRBD1 (5 bases). Trimming cost V 7 bases and J 2 bases, with 15 bases left between them. Germline CDR1 and CDR2: MDHEN and SYDVKM. This CDR3 is 14 amino acids long.

This clonotype was detected only a few times. The chain links TRBV6-5 to TRBJ1-5; D is unclear. Germline V gene data show CDR1 as MNHEY and CDR2 as SVGAGI. V gave up 7 bases and J gave up 8 bases, with 18 bases separating them. The CDR3 has 14 amino acids. The CDR3 DNA reads TGTGCCAGCAAGGGAGGTGGGGTATGGGAGCCCCAGCATTTT. Translating gives CASKGGGVWEPQHF.

This clonotype was picked up a small number of times. V is TRBV9 and J is TRBJ1-1; maybe TRBD1 (6 bases). The V end lost 3 bases, the J end lost 2 bases, and 14 bases lay between the germline ends. Germline loops: CDR1 SGDLS, CDR2 YYNGEE. The length of the CDR3 is 15 residues. In nucleotides, the CDR3 is TGTGCCAGCAGCGGCGTATCAGGGGCAAACACTGAAGCTTTCTTT. Translated, it gives CASSGVSGANTEAFF.

This clonotype was counted only a few times. V is TRBV6-6 and J is TRBJ1-2; D not resolved. Trimming shortened V by 2 bases and J by 3 bases, and 7 bases separated the two germline ends. The CDR3 is 13 residues long. Germline assignment: CDR1 MNHNY and CDR2 SVGAGI (reference sequence). In DNA form, the CDR3 reads TGTGCCAGCAGTTACAATGGGGACTATGGCTACACCTTC. It is translated as CASSYNGDYGYTF.

This clonotype has a handful of counts. The rearrangement uses TRBV6-2 or TRBV6-3 and TRBJ1-2, with a tentative D call TRBD1 (5 bases). The V end lost 2 bases, the J end lost 6 bases, and 13 bases lay between the germline ends. Per germline, CDR1 MNHEY and CDR2 SVGEGT. This CDR3 is 14 amino acids long. The CDR3 is CASSYPTGVHGYTF. CDR3 sequence (DNA): TGTGCCAGCAGTTACCCCACGGGGGTCCATGGCTACACCTTC.

This clonotype has a count of ten or more. This chain links TRBV27 with TRBJ1-4, with 7 bases matching TRBD1. Trimming took 3 bases from V and 4 from J; bases not matched to a gene: 5. The germline gives CDR1 MNHEY, CDR2 SMNVEV (reference sequence). The CDR3 contains 15 residues. This CDR3 is CASSFIGTDNEKLFF. CDR3 DNA sequence: TGTGCCAGCAGTTTTATTGGGACAGATAATGAAAAACTGTTTTTT.

The V and J genes are TRBV6-5 and TRBJ2-7, with unresolved D. Germline V gene sequence: CDR1 MNHEY, CDR2 SVGAGI. The V gene lost 0 bases and the J gene lost 3 bases, with 9 bases spanning the gap. CDR3 length: 14 residues. The CDR3 DNA follows: TGTGCCAGCAGTTACTCGGCCGGAAACTACGAGCAGTACGTC. Protein: CASSYSAGNYEQYV.

The J gene is TRBJ2-5, the V gene TRBV20-1, with TRBD1 identical over 9 bases. Trimming cost V 7 bases and J 3 bases; bases outside gene matches: 12. The length of the CDR3 is 15 residues. Germline loops: CDR1 DFQATT, CDR2 SNEGSKA (reference sequence). The CDR3 is CSERPWDREEETQYF. DNA for the CDR3: TGCAGTGAACGACCCTGGGACAGGGAGGAAGAGACCCAGTACTTC.

This clonotype was seen more than once but under ten times. The gene calls are TRBV6-1 and TRBJ2-5; a possible D gene is TRBD2 (5 bases). Trimming removed 6 bases from V and 9 bases from J, with 14 bases in between. Germline CDR1 is MNHNS and CDR2 is SASEGT. This CDR3 is built from 12 residues. The CDR3 here is CASRGNFGAQYF. CDR3 DNA: TGTGCCAGCAGAGGGAATTTCGGGGCCCAGTACTTC.

This clonotype appeared many times. The chain employs TRBV29-1 and TRBJ2-1, with 10 positions matching TRBD2. The V segment lost 3 bases and the J segment 2 bases; nucleotides outside the gene matches: 7. The CDR3 consists of 16 residues. Germline assignment: CDR1 SQVTM and CDR2 ANQGSEA. CDR3 loop: CSVDPQLAGTYNEQFF. The CDR3 DNA reads as TGCAGCGTTGACCCACAACTAGCGGGGACCTACAATGAGCAGTTCTTC.

This clonotype appeared many times. The rearrangement uses TRBV7-8 and TRBJ2-5, with 7 nucleotides matching TRBD1. V lost 4 bases to trimming and J lost 0 bases; unmatched junction nucleotides: 11. Germline V CDR1 and CDR2: SGHVS, FQNEAQ. The CDR3 is 17 amino acids. CDR3 sequence reads: CASSSRGQNEYQETQYF. CDR3 in DNA: TGTGCCAGCAGCTCTAGGGGACAGAACGAGTACCAAGAGACCCAGTACTTC. The entire variable domain, with the rest obtained from reference TRBV7-8 and TRBJ2-5, is as follows: GAGVSQSPRYKVAKRGQDVALRCDPISGHVSLFWYQQALGQGPEFLTYFQNEAQLDKSGLPSDRFFAERPEGSVSTLKIQRTQQEDSAVYLCASSSRGQNEYQETQYFGPGTRLLVL.

The rearrangement joins TRBV6-5 to TRBJ2-1, with 8 bases matching TRBD2. V lost 0 bases, J lost 5 bases, and 6 bases stayed unmatched. The CDR3 extends over 16 amino acids. Per germline, CDR1 MNHEY and CDR2 SVGAGI. The CDR3 spells CASSYSTGGADNEQFF. CDR3 DNA: TGTGCCAGCAGTTACTCGACCGGGGGGGCTGACAATGAGCAGTTCTTC.

This clonotype turned up a few times. This chain joins TRBV20-1 and TRBJ2-7; maybe TRBD2 (5 bases). V lost 0 bases to trimming and J lost 2 bases, with 20 bases between them. CDR3 length: 17 amino acids. CDR1 is DFQATT and CDR2 is SNEGSKA in the germline V gene (reference sequence). The CDR3: CSARDTRVGLFPYEQYF. CDR3 DNA: TGCAGTGCTAGAGATACTAGGGTAGGACTGTTCCCCTACGAGCAGTACTTC.

This clonotype was observed a few times. The chain uses TRBV10-3 and TRBJ1-1, with 7 bases aligning to TRBD1. The CDR3 is 13 residues long. Unmatched junction bases numbered 2, after V lost 2 bases and J lost 5 bases. Germline CDR1 is ENHRY and CDR2 is SYGVKD. The CDR3 loop reads CAISEAGGTEAFF. The CDR3 nucleotides are TGTGCCATCAGTGAGGCAGGGGGGACTGAAGCTTTCTTT.

This chain uses TRBV7-9 with TRBJ1-1, with D maybe TRBD1 (6 bases). This CDR3 is built from 15 residues. Looked up from germline, CDR1 is SEHNR and CDR2 is FQNEAQ (reference sequence). V was clipped by 4 bases and J by 5 bases, with 17 bases between them. DNA of the CDR3: TGTGCCAGCAGCTCCCTGGTTCGGGGGCGTACTGAAGCTTTCTTT. Protein product: CASSSLVRGRTEAFF.

This clonotype was counted ten times or more. V gene TRBV6-5 combines with J gene TRBJ2-6; D gene unclear. This CDR3 has 14 amino acids. Trimming pared 0 bases from V and 4 bases from J, leaving 4 bases between. Germline lookup yields CDR1 MNHEY and CDR2 SVGAGI. This CDR3 is CASSYSQGANVLTF. DNA for the CDR3: TGTGCCAGCAGTTACTCCCAGGGGGCCAACGTCCTGACTTTC.

The rearrangement joins TRBV12-3 or TRBV12-4 to TRBJ2-1; TRBD2 aligns across 13 bases. The ends lost 11 bases at V and 7 bases at J; junction bases unmatched: 17. This CDR3 spans 17 amino acids. This chain's CDR3 is CAFCLRLAGGRPNEQFF. CDR3 nucleotide sequence: TGTGCCTTCTGTTTAAGACTAGCGGGGGGCCGGCCTAATGAGCAGTTCTTC.